Listed below are T cell receptor beta chains from one sample, sequenced in a study of human T cells and chemical hapten exposure. TCRdb fed the RACE reads into MiXCR, producing one record per CDR3 protein. Here the sample spans around 95,000 distinct CDR3 sequences, 10% to 14% being singletons. This sample comprised whole blood, obtained in connection with sensitization to the hapten diphenylcyclopropenone (DPC). The origin of the receptors is an older woman with alopecia areata. Some clones in this sample may be carry-over from other donors' samples. CDR3s leave out the opening cysteine and the closing phenylalanine or tryptophan. Each record gives: CDR3 protein, J gene, clone size, V gene. Clone size is not always given. Where it is, it says once, few, many or a class for expanded clones.

CDR3aa: SVVQGTDTQY
j_gene: TRBJ2-3
abundance: few
v_gene: TRBV20-1

CDR3aa: ASSVYGSDQPQH
j_gene: TRBJ1-5
abundance: few
v_gene: TRBV2

CDR3aa: AWSPLLSTDTQY
j_gene: TRBJ2-3
abundance: many
v_gene: TRBV30

CDR3aa: ATRGGADNSPLH
j_gene: TRBJ1-6
abundance: many
v_gene: TRBV5-1

CDR3aa: ASSYSTGETEAF
j_gene: TRBJ1-1
abundance: few
v_gene: TRBV6-2/TRBV6-3

CDR3aa: ASSVWGRGTGELF
j_gene: TRBJ2-2
abundance: many
v_gene: TRBV27

CDR3aa: ASSLEVLASYTQY
j_gene: TRBJ2-3
abundance: few
v_gene: TRBV11-2

CDR3aa: ASRLYQGARNTGELF
j_gene: TRBJ2-2
abundance: many
v_gene: TRBV6-2/TRBV6-3

CDR3aa: ASSPTVGGSGELF
j_gene: TRBJ2-2
abundance: few
v_gene: TRBV7-6

CDR3aa: ASSYTANYGYT
j_gene: TRBJ1-2
abundance: .
v_gene: TRBV6-5

CDR3aa: ASSSRTAGYNEQF
j_gene: TRBJ2-1
abundance: .
v_gene: TRBV6-6

CDR3aa: ASHPMGQTRGEQF
j_gene: TRBJ2-1
abundance: many
v_gene: TRBV19

CDR3aa: ASRGQGDLEQY
j_gene: TRBJ2-7
abundance: many
v_gene: TRBV6-1

CDR3aa: ASSQDSGASREQY
j_gene: TRBJ2-7
abundance: .
v_gene: TRBV4-1

CDR3aa: ASSLIRQAYEQY
j_gene: TRBJ2-7
abundance: .
v_gene: TRBV7-8

CDR3aa: ASSSGGVTDTQY
j_gene: TRBJ2-3
abundance: .
v_gene: TRBV27

CDR3aa: ASNRLAGDTDTQY
j_gene: TRBJ2-3
abundance: few
v_gene: TRBV6-6

CDR3aa: ASSFLSPPSGANVLT
j_gene: TRBJ2-6
abundance: few
v_gene: TRBV27

CDR3aa: ASSWTSGTSYEQY
j_gene: TRBJ2-7
abundance: many
v_gene: TRBV12-3/TRBV12-4

CDR3aa: ASSPLPGQGGTEAF
j_gene: TRBJ1-1
abundance: many
v_gene: TRBV7-7

CDR3aa: SASRASGELF
j_gene: TRBJ2-2
abundance: many
v_gene: TRBV20-1

CDR3aa: SARRWDGFYEQY
j_gene: TRBJ2-7
abundance: many
v_gene: TRBV20-1

CDR3aa: ASSASTGGYEKLF
j_gene: TRBJ1-4
abundance: few
v_gene: TRBV9

CDR3aa: ASSYDYEQY
j_gene: TRBJ2-7
abundance: few
v_gene: TRBV6-6

CDR3aa: SVRRDRGYEQY
j_gene: TRBJ2-7
abundance: many
v_gene: TRBV29-1

CDR3aa: ASSLGGTDSREQY
j_gene: TRBJ2-7
abundance: few
v_gene: TRBV11-2

CDR3aa: ASSLIPPIAGGPNTQY
j_gene: TRBJ2-3
abundance: many
v_gene: TRBV7-3

CDR3aa: ASSLVTDTGELF
j_gene: TRBJ2-2
abundance: many
v_gene: TRBV12-3/TRBV12-4

CDR3aa: ASSWGTGEDSPLH
j_gene: TRBJ1-6
abundance: many
v_gene: TRBV5-4

CDR3aa: ASSSPSMNTEAF
j_gene: TRBJ1-1
abundance: many
v_gene: TRBV11-2

CDR3aa: ASSPRTGFDTEAF
j_gene: TRBJ1-1
abundance: many
v_gene: TRBV2

CDR3aa: ASSLGASGEETQY
j_gene: TRBJ2-5
abundance: many
v_gene: TRBV12-3/TRBV12-4

CDR3aa: SARVRDYNQPQH
j_gene: TRBJ1-5
abundance: many
v_gene: TRBV20-1

CDR3aa: SVEGLARNEQF
j_gene: TRBJ2-1
abundance: .
v_gene: TRBV29-1

CDR3aa: ASSLEGRGVSAF
j_gene: TRBJ1-1
abundance: many
v_gene: TRBV5-1

CDR3aa: ASSPRTSPYGELF
j_gene: TRBJ2-2
abundance: .
v_gene: TRBV6-2/TRBV6-3

CDR3aa: ASSRATGGNSPLH
j_gene: TRBJ1-6
abundance: many
v_gene: TRBV4-2

CDR3aa: GSGTSIRETQY
j_gene: TRBJ2-5
abundance: .
v_gene: TRBV20-1

CDR3aa: ASSHQLDAHYGYT
j_gene: TRBJ1-2
abundance: many
v_gene: TRBV3-1

CDR3aa: ATSERGSQPQH
j_gene: TRBJ1-5
abundance: few
v_gene: TRBV24-1

CDR3aa: ASSRRYLASSSTDTQY
j_gene: TRBJ2-3
abundance: many
v_gene: TRBV2

CDR3aa: ASSLATRGTTTMNTGELF
j_gene: TRBJ2-2
abundance: few
v_gene: TRBV7-8

CDR3aa: ASQKKTDSNQPQH
j_gene: TRBJ1-5
abundance: few
v_gene: TRBV12-5

CDR3aa: ASSLAGGLDTQY
j_gene: TRBJ2-3
abundance: few
v_gene: TRBV7-2

CDR3aa: SAPFQGRFSGANVLT
j_gene: TRBJ2-6
abundance: .
v_gene: TRBV20-1

CDR3aa: ASSLGASTVLVGDTQY
j_gene: TRBJ2-3
abundance: .
v_gene: TRBV5-1

CDR3aa: ASSSRGAANNQEQF
j_gene: TRBJ2-1
abundance: many
v_gene: TRBV9

CDR3aa: ASSMREAGTYTDTQY
j_gene: TRBJ2-3
abundance: .
v_gene: TRBV19

CDR3aa: ASSQVFWTGQNEQF
j_gene: TRBJ2-1
abundance: .
v_gene: TRBV3-1

CDR3aa: SALAWGQDNEQF
j_gene: TRBJ2-1
abundance: .
v_gene: TRBV20-1

CDR3aa: ASSQPPFQPQH
j_gene: TRBJ1-5
abundance: many
v_gene: TRBV6-2/TRBV6-3

CDR3aa: SGKAREWNTVAF
j_gene: TRBJ1-1
abundance: .
v_gene: TRBV29-1